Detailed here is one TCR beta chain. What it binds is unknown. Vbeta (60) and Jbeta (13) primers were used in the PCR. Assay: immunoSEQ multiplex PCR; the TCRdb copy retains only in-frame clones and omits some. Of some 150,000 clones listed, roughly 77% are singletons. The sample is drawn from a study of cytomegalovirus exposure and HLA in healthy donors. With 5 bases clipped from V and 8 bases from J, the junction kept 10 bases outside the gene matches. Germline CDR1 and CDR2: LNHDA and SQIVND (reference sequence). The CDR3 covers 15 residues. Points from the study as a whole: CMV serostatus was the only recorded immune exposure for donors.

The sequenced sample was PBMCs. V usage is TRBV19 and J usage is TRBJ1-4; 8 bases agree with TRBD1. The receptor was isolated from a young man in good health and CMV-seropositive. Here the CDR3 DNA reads TGTGCCAGTAGTCCCTCGACAGGGGCTATGGAAAAACTGTTTTTT. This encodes CASSPSTGAMEKLFF.